This T cell receptor beta chain was recovered during a study of cytomegalovirus exposure and HLA in healthy donors (dated by TCRdb to the late 2010s). Regarding the complete study: An earlier analysis of several hundred of the donors reported 276 Gb of sequence data and around 120 million unique TCR beta sequences obtained from some 170 million T cells. The study used immunosequencing to profile the T cell repertoires of 670 or so subjects and linked those repertoires to cytomegalovirus serostatus. Five DR-DQ haplotypes were treated as single units for association and clustering because of strong linkage in the cohort. An early release covering 500 to 750 HLA-typed donors comprised approximately 300 gigabases of sequencing data and around 86 million unique TCR sequences. All discovery cohort repertoires had been generated on a single sequencing platform. A later analysis re-analyzed previously published TCR beta repertoires from 660 or so donors and added high-resolution HLA genotyping to study TCR occurrence patterns. High-throughput TCR immunosequencing, statistical association of individual TCRs with disease status, and machine learning were combined to predict cytomegalovirus infection status. Typing coverage differed by locus: A, B, C, DRB1 and DQB1 were typed in about 620-640 donors, DQA1 in approximately 520, DPA1 in some 610, and DPB1 in approximately 450. The study was designed to test whether signatures of past pathogen exposure could be identified by cataloging public T cell receptors. In a later genetic analysis, genome-wide SNP genotypes for about 55% of the roughly 700 donors were used, and that subset was treated as a discovery cohort. Among about 400 genotyped donors of the cohort, an average of roughly 230,000 unique TCR beta nucleotide sequences was sequenced per donor, of which 15% to 20% were non-productive. Rather than using new phenotypic data, the later analysis identified candidate immune exposures from TCR beta sequences and from how often those sequences occurred across donors. HLA typing included class I and class II loci at four-digit resolution. Donor age, sex, ethnicity and CMV serostatus were compiled together with the repertoire data. Of the approximately 400 genotyped donors, approximately 80% fell in the genetic ancestry cluster associated with self-reported Caucasian donors. A separate validation cohort of approximately 130 different subjects was used in addition to the approximately 700-subject first cohort. To decide whether each TCR beta V gene segment behaved as functional or pseudogenic, an earlier analysis of some 570 of the donors relied on high-throughput TCR beta sequencing.

General findings and caveats noted by the study authors: In the study, approximately 160 TCR beta chains were listed as associated with cytomegalovirus. In a later analysis, TCR association rates were found to vary across HLA loci, with the most associated TCRs seen for DRB1 alleles and the fewest for HLA-C alleles. A cluster of highly shared sequence variants was judged likely to represent a technical artifact of the sequencing pipeline. The earlier analysis of about 600 of the donors excluded about 16 rarely observed V segments, including chromosome 9 orphons, because counts were too low. A later analysis found that HLA-associated TCR beta chains were more clonally expanded and had lower generation probabilities than equally common non-associated chains. Most TCR sequences were observed very rarely across donors, whereas some public TCRs were present in many individuals. A few of the identified cytomegalovirus-associated TCR beta chains were confirmed in vitro to be specific for cytomegalovirus antigens. A later analysis reported that several top co-occurrence clusters appeared linked to parvovirus B19, influenza, CMV and Epstein-Barr virus. A later analysis associated 16,951 TCR beta sequences with specific HLA alleles at a false discovery rate of 0.05. Sequencing depth was assumed to be roughly uniform across donors in the presence/absence analyses, though that assumption may not hold. According to the authors, the approach could potentially be generalized to other disease states and immunological phenotypes. A further reported finding was that TCR beta sequences accurately predicted the HLA-A and HLA-B alleles for most subjects in the first cohort. Because the 87-base-pair reads could not distinguish some IMGT-functional V segments, including TRBV6-2 and TRBV6-3, those segments were excluded. Only TCR beta chains were sequenced in this cohort, and the absence of alpha or paired-chain data limited detectable features. Because some donors lacked HLA typing at each locus, the association tests relied only on the typed subset. Correlated functional status among segregating V segments might reflect linkage disequilibrium, but an unknown experimental factor could not be ruled out. In a later genetic analysis, a missense DCLRE1C variant was associated with V-gene and J-gene trimming of TCR beta chains, and the association was replicated in an independent cohort. Compared with the roughly 720-donor mean, donors in an Asian-associated ancestry cluster had fewer N-insertions in productive TCRs, according to a later genetic analysis. Immune exposure information for the cohort was limited to CMV serostatus. In both the original and validation cohorts, the classifier was reported to diagnose cytomegalovirus status with high specificity and sensitivity. In an earlier analysis of some 500 of the donors, most TCR beta V segments were observed in productive rearrangements about 87% or about 30% of the time, broadly matching IMGT annotations. Assigning TCR associations to individual alleles was difficult when HLA alleles, especially DR and DQ, strongly co-occurred. A later analysis found that most CMV-associated TCR beta chains appeared HLA-restricted, with HLA associations seemingly driven largely by CMV exposure.

From cysteine to phenylalanine, the CDR3 is 15 amino acids long. The only DNA kept is the CDR3, 45 bases in frame from the first base. CDR1 and CDR2 are read off the germline V gene as SGHTA and FQGNSA. V loses 3 bases at its end and J loses 8 bases; junction bases beyond the gene matches: 6. Notes on this clone: Its antigen remains unidentified. No much larger clone is present one base from it, and per-base qualities are unavailable.

The cohort comprised more than 550 healthy bone marrow donors. At the time of sampling, all cohort members were nominally healthy, though unrecorded immune exposures were likely present. The donor was CMV seropositive and was included in the group of 250 to 300 seropositive cohort members. A peripheral blood sample was collected from each donor, and TCR beta sequencing was performed on peripheral blood mononuclear cells. Genomic DNA was extracted from the blood cell samples with the Qiagen DNeasy Blood Extraction Kit. Preparation of the library involved the immunoSEQ multiplex PCR assay. For the multiplex PCR, a mixture combining 60 forward primers for TCR Vbeta segments and 13 reverse primers for TCR Jbeta segments was used. Amplification of the CDR3 region of rearranged TCR beta genes was performed with a multiplex PCR assay on genomic DNA. On the Illumina HiSeq System, the amplified TCR beta libraries were sequenced as 87-base-pair reads. On the authors' methods: In a later analysis, 80 million or so unique TCR beta chains were counted across the 650 to 700 repertoires, and roughly 10 million of these chains were shared by at least two donors. To remove PCR and sequencing errors, raw reads were error-corrected and collapsed into unique sequences using a nearest-neighbor algorithm that merged closely related sequences. To assign V, D and J gene segments, CDR3 sequences were aligned to IMGT reference sequences. Each retained sequence needed at least a six-nucleotide match to both a V gene segment and a J gene segment. A rearrangement counted as productive if the CDR3 had no stop codons and remained in frame with V and J, and every other rearrangement counted as non-productive. CDR3 was defined according to IMGT convention as the region running from the second conserved V-encoded cysteine to the conserved J-encoded phenylalanine. In an earlier analysis of around 640 of the donors, sequences lacking an unambiguous match to a single V gene segment were excluded. An earlier analysis of 587 of the donors classified V segments as functional when productive rearrangements were above 56.7% and as segregating when the standard deviation between donors was above 5%. A statistical classification framework was developed to diagnose cytomegalovirus status using the catalog of TCR beta chain sequences. In a later analysis, TCR nucleotide sequences were compared against IMGT/GENE-DB human TR gene sequences so that V and J genes could be assigned. A later analysis assigned CDR3 sequences and most-parsimonious VDJ recombination scenarios with the TCRdist pipeline. In a later analysis, every TCR beta chain was defined by the combination of its CDR3 amino acid sequence and its V-gene family, and reads without a unique V-gene family were dropped. To address suspected cross-contamination and a sequencing artifact, a later analysis removed approximately 600 highly shared, low-generation-probability nucleotide sequences. In a later analysis, a clonal expansion index for each public chain was calculated from normalized within-repertoire ranks of inferred template counts. In a later analysis, generation probabilities were computed using a VDJ recombination model fitted to out-of-frame rearrangements, and the results were checked against IGoR. In a later analysis, hypergeometric tests were used to score TCR-TCR, TCR-HLA and TCR-CMV co-occurrence, with a repertoire-size bias correction applied to TCR pairs. To estimate false discovery rates, a later analysis permuted the HLA or CMV assignments 20 times. A later analysis grouped co-occurring TCRs with DBSCAN, adding TCRdist sequence similarity when clustering within HLA-allele-positive subsets. Repertoires with fewer than 30,000 or more than 120,000 public chains were left out of co-occurrence clustering, as were roughly five repertoires with anomalous nucleotide sharing. TCRdb took this table from immuneACCESS and kept in-frame rearrangements with V and J called. Such tables lack part of the clones; where checked against another copy, unresolved V genes explain under half of the gap, and the rest is unexplained. The DNA was the basis for D and trimming; V, J and clone size are from that table. Recorded for this sample are some 180,000 clones; 70% to 80% of them occurred a single time. The biggest ten clones account for less than 4.5% of the sample.

This clonotype was obtained from an older woman in good health and CMV-seropositive. The sample consisted of PBMCs. The chain employs TRBV7-2 and TRBJ2-3, with TRBD2 matching 12 junction bases. The CDR3 here reads CASSFGLAGRGTQYF. The DNA sequence is TGTGCCAGCAGCTTTGGACTAGCGGGGCGGGGTACGCAGTATTTT. Where the CDR3 stops, the reference TRBV7-2 and TRBJ2-3 genes take over; the full variable domain is GAGVSQSPSNKVTEKGKDVELRCDPISGHTALYWYRQSLGQGLEFLIYFQGNSAPDKSGLPSDRFSAERTGGSVSTLTIQRTQQEDSAVYLCASSFGLAGRGTQYFGPGTRLTVL.